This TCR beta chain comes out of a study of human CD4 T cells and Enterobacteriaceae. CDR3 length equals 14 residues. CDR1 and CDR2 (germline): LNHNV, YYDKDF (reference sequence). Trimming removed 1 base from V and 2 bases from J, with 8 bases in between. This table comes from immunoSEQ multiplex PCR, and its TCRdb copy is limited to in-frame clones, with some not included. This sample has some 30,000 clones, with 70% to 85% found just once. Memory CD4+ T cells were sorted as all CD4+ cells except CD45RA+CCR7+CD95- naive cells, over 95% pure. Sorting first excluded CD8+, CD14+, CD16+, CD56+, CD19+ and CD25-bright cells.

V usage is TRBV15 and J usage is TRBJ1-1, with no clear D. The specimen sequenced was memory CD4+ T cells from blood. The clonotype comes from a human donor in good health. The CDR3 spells CATSRVAQNTEAFF. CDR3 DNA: TGTGCCACCAGCAGAGTGGCGCAAAACACTGAAGCTTTCTTT. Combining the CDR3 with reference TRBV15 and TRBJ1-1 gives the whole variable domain DAMVIQNPRYQVTQFGKPVTLSCSQTLNHNVMYWYQQKSSQAPKLLFHYYDKDFNNEADTPDNFQSRRPNTSFCFLDIRSPGLGDTAMYLCATSRVAQNTEAFFGQGTRLTVV.